This TCR beta chain was identified in a study of T cells in Graves' hyperthyroidism and ophthalmopathy. This clonotype was observed many times. Amplification of TCR beta CDR3 regions was performed using RNA transcripts as template. Primed by the HTBI set, a first-round RT-PCR was run on the TCR CDR3. TCRdb redid the calling of the multiplex PCR reads with MiXCR, one entry per CDR3 protein. The data hold 400,000 to 550,000 distinct CDR3 sequences, with around 14% observed a single time. Trimming removed 6 bases from V and 2 bases from J, with 16 bases in between. The V gene's germline CDR1 is MNHEY and CDR2 SMNVEV (reference sequence). The CDR3 sequence is 16 residues long. Patients were excluded for uncontrolled infection, other autoimmune disease, pregnancy or lactation.

This TCR derives from a young woman with Graves' hyperthyroidism. J is TRBJ1-4 and V is TRBV27; D possibly corresponds to TRBD1 (5 bases). The sample comprised blood. CDR3 bases: TGTGCCAGCAGAGACCCGGGGCGAGGTACTAATGAAAAACTGTTTTTT. Amino acids: CASRDPGRGTNEKLFF.